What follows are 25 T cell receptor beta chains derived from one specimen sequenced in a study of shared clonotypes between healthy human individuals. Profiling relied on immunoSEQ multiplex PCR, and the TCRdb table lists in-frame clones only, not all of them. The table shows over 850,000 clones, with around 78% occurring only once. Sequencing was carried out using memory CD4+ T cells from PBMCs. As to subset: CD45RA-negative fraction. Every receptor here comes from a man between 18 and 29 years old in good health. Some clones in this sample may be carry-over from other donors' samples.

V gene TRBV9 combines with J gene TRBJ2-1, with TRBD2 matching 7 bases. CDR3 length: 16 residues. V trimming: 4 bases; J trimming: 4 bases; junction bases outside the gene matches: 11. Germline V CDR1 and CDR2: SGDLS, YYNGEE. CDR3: CASSKAGVNRYNEQFF. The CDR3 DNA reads TGTGCCAGCAGCAAGGCGGGGGTAAACAGATACAATGAGCAGTTCTTC.

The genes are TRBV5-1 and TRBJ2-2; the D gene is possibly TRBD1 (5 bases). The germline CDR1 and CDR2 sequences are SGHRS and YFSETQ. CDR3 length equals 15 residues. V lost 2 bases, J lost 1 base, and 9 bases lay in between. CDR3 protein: CASSFREQNTGELFF. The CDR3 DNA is TGCGCCAGCAGCTTCAGGGAACAGAACACCGGGGAGCTGTTTTTT.

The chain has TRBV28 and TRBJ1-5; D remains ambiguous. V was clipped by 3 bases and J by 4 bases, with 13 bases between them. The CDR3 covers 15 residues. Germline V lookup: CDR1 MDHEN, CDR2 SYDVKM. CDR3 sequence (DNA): TGTGCCAGCAGTTTCCCCGGGAGGGTTAATCAGCCCCAGCATTTT. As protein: CASSFPGRVNQPQHF.

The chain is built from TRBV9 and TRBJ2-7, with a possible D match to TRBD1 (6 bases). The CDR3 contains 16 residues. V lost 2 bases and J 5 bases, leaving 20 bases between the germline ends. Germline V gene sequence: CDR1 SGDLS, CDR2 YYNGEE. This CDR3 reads CASSVGASYLLNEQYF. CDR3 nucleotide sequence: TGTGCCAGCAGCGTGGGGGCTAGCTATCTGCTGAACGAGCAGTACTTC.

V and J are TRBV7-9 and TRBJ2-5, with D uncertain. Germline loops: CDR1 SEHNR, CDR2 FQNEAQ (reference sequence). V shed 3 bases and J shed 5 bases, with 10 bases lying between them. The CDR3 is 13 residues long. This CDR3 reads CASSLDREETQYF. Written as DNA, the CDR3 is TGTGCCAGCAGCTTGGACCGAGAGGAGACCCAGTACTTC.

The CDR3 region is CASSLKGPGQGGIFGQFF. CDR3 DNA: TGCGCCAGCAGCTTGAAAGGACCCGGACAGGGAGGGATATTTGGGCAGTTCTTC. The V gene is TRBV5-1, the J gene TRBJ2-1; D perhaps matches TRBD1 (8 bases). V lost 1 base, J lost 12 bases, and 29 bases lay in between. The CDR3 is 18 residues long. Germline lookup yields CDR1 SGHRS and CDR2 YFSETQ.

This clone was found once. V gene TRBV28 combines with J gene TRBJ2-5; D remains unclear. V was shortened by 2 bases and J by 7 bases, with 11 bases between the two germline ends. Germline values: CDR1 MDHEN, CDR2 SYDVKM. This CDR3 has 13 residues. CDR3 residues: CASSLGVVVTQYF. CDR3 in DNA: TGTGCCAGCAGTTTAGGTGTAGTCGTGACCCAGTACTTC.

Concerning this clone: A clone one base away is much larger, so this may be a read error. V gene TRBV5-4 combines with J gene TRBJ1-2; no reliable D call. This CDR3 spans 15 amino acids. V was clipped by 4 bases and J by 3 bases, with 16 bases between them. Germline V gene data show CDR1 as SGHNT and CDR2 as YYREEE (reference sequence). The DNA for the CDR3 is TGTGCCAGCAGCCCAGACCCCGGGGAAGACTATGGCTACACCTTC. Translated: CASSPDPGEDYGYTF.

The DNA of the CDR3 is TGTGCCAGCACCCCCATGGGACAGGGAAGCTATGGCTACACCTTC. This translates into CASTPMGQGSYGYTF. This chain connects TRBV7-9 to TRBJ1-2, with TRBD1 matching over 9 bases. Germline CDR1 reads SEHNR; CDR2 reads FQNEAQ (reference sequence). The trim removed 7 bases at V and 4 bases at J, leaving 10 bases unmatched. This CDR3 is 15 amino acids long.

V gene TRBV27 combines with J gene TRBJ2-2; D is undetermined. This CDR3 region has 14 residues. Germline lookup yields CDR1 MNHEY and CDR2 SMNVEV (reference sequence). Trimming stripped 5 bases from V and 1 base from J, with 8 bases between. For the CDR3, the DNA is TGTGCCAGCAGTATACACCGGAACACCGGGGAGCTGTTTTTT. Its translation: CASSIHRNTGELFF.

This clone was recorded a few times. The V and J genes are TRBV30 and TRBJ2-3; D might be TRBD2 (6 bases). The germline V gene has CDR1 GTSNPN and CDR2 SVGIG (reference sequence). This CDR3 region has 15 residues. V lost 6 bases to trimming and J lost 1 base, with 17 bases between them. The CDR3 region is CACHHGRMGTDTQYF. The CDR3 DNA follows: TGTGCCTGCCACCACGGGAGAATGGGCACAGATACGCAGTATTTT. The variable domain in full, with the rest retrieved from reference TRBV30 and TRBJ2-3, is SQTIHQWPATLVQPVGSPLSLECTVEGTSNPNLYWYRQAAGRGLQLLFYSVGIGQISSEVPQNLSASRPQDRQFILSSKKLLLSDSGFYLCACHHGRMGTDTQYFGPGTRLTVL.

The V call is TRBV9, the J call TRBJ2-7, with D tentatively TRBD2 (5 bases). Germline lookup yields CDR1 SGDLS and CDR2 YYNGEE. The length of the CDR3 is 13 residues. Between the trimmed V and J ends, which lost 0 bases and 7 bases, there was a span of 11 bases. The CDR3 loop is CASSVAVAREQYF. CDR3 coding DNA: TGTGCCAGCAGCGTAGCCGTAGCGAGGGAGCAGTACTTC.

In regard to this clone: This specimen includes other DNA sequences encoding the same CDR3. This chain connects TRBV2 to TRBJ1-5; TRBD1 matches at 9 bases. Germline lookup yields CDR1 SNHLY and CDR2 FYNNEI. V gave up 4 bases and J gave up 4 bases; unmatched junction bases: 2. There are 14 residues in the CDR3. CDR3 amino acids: CASSVDRGNQPQHF. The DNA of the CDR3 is TGTGCCAGCAGTGTCGACAGGGGGAATCAGCCCCAGCATTTT.

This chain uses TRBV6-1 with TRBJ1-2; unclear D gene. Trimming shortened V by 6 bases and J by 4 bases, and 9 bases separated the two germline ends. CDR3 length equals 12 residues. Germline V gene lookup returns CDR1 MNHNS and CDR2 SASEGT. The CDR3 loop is CASRQALYGYTF. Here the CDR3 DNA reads TGTGCCAGCAGGCAGGCCCTCTATGGCTACACCTTC.

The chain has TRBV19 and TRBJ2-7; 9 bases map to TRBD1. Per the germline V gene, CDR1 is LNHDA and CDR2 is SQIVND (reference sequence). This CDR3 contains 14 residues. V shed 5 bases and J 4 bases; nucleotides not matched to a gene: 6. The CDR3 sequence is CASSPRDRVYEQYF. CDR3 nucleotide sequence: TGTGCCAGTAGTCCCCGGGACAGGGTGTACGAGCAGTACTTC.

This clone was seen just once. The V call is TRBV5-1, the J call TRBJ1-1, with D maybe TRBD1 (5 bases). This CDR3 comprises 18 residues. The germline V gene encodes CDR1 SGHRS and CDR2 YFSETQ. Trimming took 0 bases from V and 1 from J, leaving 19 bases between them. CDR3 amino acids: CASSLVMDKARTNTEAFF. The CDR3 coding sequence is TGCGCCAGCAGCTTGGTCATGGACAAGGCCCGTACGAACACTGAAGCTTTCTTT.

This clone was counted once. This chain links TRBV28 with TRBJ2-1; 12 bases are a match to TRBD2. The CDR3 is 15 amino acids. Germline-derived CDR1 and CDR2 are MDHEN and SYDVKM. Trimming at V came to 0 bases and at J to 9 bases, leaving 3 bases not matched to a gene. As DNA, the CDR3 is TGTGCCAGCAGTTTATGGGCTAGCGGGAGGGTTGAGCAGTTCTTC. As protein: CASSLWASGRVEQFF.

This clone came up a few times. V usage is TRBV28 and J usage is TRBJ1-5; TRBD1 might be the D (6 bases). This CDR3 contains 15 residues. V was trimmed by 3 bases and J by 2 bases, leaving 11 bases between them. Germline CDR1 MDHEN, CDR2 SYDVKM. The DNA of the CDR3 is TGTGCCAGCAGTTTTATAGGGGGGGGCAATCAGCCCCAGCATTTT. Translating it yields CASSFIGGGNQPQHF.

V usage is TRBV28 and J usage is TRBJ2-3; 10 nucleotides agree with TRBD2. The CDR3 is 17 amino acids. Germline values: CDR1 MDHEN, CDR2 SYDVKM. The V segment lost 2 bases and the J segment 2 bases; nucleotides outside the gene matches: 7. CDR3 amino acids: CASSLGPTSGATDTQYF. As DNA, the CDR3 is TGTGCCAGCAGTTTAGGACCCACTAGCGGGGCCACAGATACGCAGTATTTT. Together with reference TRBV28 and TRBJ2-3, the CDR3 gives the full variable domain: DVKVTQSSRYLVKRTGEKVFLECVQDMDHENMFWYRQDPGLGLRLIYFSYDVKMKEKGDIPEGYSVSREKKERFSLILESASTNQTSMYLCASSLGPTSGATDTQYFGPGTRLTVL.

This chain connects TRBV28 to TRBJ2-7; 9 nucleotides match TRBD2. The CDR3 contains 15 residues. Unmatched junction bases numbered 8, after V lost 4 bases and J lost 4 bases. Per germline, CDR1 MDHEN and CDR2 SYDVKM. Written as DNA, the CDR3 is TGTGCCAGCAGTTCCGCGGGAGGGCCCGGGTACGAGCAGTACTTC. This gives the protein CASSSAGGPGYEQYF.

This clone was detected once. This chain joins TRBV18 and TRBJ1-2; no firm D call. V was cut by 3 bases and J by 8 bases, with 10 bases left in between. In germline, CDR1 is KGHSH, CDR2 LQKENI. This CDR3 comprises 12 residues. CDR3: CASSPSSGGYTF. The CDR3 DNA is TGTGCCAGCTCACCCTCCAGCGGCGGCTACACCTTC.

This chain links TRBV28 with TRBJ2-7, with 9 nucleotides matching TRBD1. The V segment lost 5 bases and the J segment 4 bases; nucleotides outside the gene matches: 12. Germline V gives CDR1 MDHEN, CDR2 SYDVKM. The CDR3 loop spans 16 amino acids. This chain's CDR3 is CASSPNYRGLVYEQYF. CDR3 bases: TGTGCCAGCAGTCCAAATTACAGGGGGCTCGTGTACGAGCAGTACTTC.

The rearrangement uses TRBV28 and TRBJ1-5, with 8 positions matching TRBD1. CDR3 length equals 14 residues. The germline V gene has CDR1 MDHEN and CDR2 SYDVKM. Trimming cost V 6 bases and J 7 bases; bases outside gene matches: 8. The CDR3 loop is CASRQGQVYQPQHF. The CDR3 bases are TGTGCCAGCAGACAGGGACAGGTATACCAGCCCCAGCATTTT.

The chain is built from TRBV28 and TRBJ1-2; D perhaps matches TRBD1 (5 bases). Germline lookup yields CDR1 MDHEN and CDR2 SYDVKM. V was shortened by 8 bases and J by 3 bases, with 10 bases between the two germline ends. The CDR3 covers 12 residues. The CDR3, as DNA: TGTGCCAGCCAGGGAAGGGACTATGGCTACACCTTC. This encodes CASQGRDYGYTF.

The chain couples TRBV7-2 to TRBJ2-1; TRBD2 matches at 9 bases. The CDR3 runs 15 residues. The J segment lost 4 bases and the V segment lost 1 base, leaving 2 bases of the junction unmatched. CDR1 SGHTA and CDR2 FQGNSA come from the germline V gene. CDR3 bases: TGTGCCAGCAGCTTAGAACTAGCGGGTTACAATGAGCAGTTCTTC. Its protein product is CASSLELAGYNEQFF. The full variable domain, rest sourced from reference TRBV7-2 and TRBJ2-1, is GAGVSQSPSNKVTEKGKDVELRCDPISGHTALYWYRQSLGQGLEFLIYFQGNSAPDKSGLPSDRFSAERTGGSVSTLTIQRTQQEDSAVYLCASSLELAGYNEQFFGPGTRLTVL.